A selection of T cell receptor beta chains follows, all from one sample in a study of blood T cells in healthy people across ages. MiXCR was run by TCRdb on the 5' RACE reads, yielding one entry per CDR3 protein. The sample has some 1.5 million distinct CDR3 sequences, about 30% seen once. Sequencing input: blood. All receptors come from a woman under 40 in good health. CDR3s include the opening cysteine and the closing phenylalanine or tryptophan. D genes are given only for firm matches. Clone size is shown for a subset of rows, as once, few, many or a class of expanded clone.

>.|few|TRBV12-3/TRBV12-4|TRBJ2-1
TGTGCCAGCAGAGGGACGGCCTTCAATGAGCAGTTCTTC
CASRGTAFNEQFF
>TRBD1|.|TRBV3-1|TRBJ1-1
TGTGCCAGCAGCCTACAGGGGACTGGTGAAGCTTTCTTT
CASSLQGTGEAFF
>.|few|TRBV15|TRBJ1-2
TGTGCCACCAGCAGAGATCTCAAGGGCGAAGGCTACACCTTC
CATSRDLKGEGYTF
>.|.|TRBV20-1|TRBJ2-2
TGCAGTGTTAGAGGTGGAGGGCTACAGGGTGGCACCGGGGAGCTGTTTTTT
CSVRGGGLQGGTGELFF
>.|many|TRBV2|TRBJ2-7
TGTGCCAGCAGTGAAAGGCCGTTCTCCTACGAGCAGTACTTC
CASSERPFSYEQYF
>.|many|TRBV7-3|TRBJ2-1
TGTGCCAGCAGCTTAAAAGCTAGGGCCCACTCCTACAATGAGCAGTTCTTC
CASSLKARAHSYNEQFF
>.|many|TRBV7-3|TRBJ2-1
TGTGCCAGCAGCTTAGATCCAAGCTCCTACAATGAGCAGTTCTTC
CASSLDPSSYNEQFF
>.|.|TRBV29-1|TRBJ1-1
TGCAGCGTTCGACCTGGACGATTAGAAGCTTTCTTT
CSVRPGRLEAFF
>TRBD2|.|TRBV14|TRBJ2-1
TGTGCCAGCATCCAGCCTTTGCGGGAGGGCCTAAATGAGCAGTTCTTC
CASIQPLREGLNEQFF
>TRBD1|.|TRBV3-1|TRBJ1-5
TGTGCCAGCAGCCAAGGAAGCTTGACAGGGTTTCAGCCCCAGCATTTT
CASSQGSLTGFQPQHF
>TRBD1|few|TRBV12-3/TRBV12-4|TRBJ2-1
TGTGCCAGCAGTTTATGGGACAGGGCTGCAGAGCAGTTCTTC
CASSLWDRAAEQFF
>TRBD1|.|TRBV7-2|TRBJ2-1
TGTGCCAGCAGCACCGCCTGGGACAGCTACAATGAGCAGTTCTTC
CASSTAWDSYNEQFF
>.|.|TRBV10-3|TRBJ1-2
TGTGCCATCAGTGAGTCTAATGTCAGGAGCTATGGCTACACCTTC
CAISESNVRSYGYTF
>.|many|TRBV5-1|TRBJ2-5
TGCGCCAGCAGCTTGGAGCCAGCCCAAGAGACCCAGTACTTC
CASSLEPAQETQYF
>.|few|TRBV15|TRBJ1-4
TGTGCCACCAGCAGGGAAAGAGACAGGAACAATGAAAAACTGTTTTTT
CATSRERDRNNEKLFF
>.|.|TRBV7-9|TRBJ2-5
TGTGCCAGCAGCTTCCGGCGGGGGCAGGGAGAGACCCAGTACTTC
CASSFRRGQGETQYF
>.|.|TRBV25-1|TRBJ2-4
TGTGCCAGCAATCGAAGGATAGCTGTAGCCAAAAACATTCAGTACTTC
CASNRRIAVAKNIQYF
>.|.|TRBV7-6|TRBJ2-5
TGTGCCAGCAGCTTAGACTCCAAAGAGACCCAGTACTTC
CASSLDSKETQYF
>TRBD2|.|TRBV30|TRBJ2-7
TGTGCCTGGAGTGTTGAACTAGCGGTCGCCTACGAGCAGTACTTC
CAWSVELAVAYEQYF
>TRBD2|few|TRBV12-3/TRBV12-4|TRBJ2-5
TGTGCCAGCTCCTCCCAAAGCGGGGGGGAGACCCAGTACTTC
CASSSQSGGETQYF
>.|.|TRBV20-1|TRBJ2-7
TGCAGTGCTAGAGATATGGGCTCTGGGCACGAGCAGTACTTC
CSARDMGSGHEQYF
>.|.|TRBV3-1|TRBJ1-5
TGTGCCAGCAGCCCCACCCCGGTAACGCCCCAGCATTTT
CASSPTPVTPQHF
>.|many|TRBV7-3|TRBJ2-1
TGTGCCAGCAGCTTATGGGGTGACTCGAGCTCCTACAATGAGCAGTTCTTC
CASSLWGDSSSYNEQFF
>.|.|TRBV7-9|TRBJ1-1
TGTGCCAGCAAGGAGGAGAACACTGAAGCTTTCTTT
CASKEENTEAFF
>.|few|TRBV6-2/TRBV6-3|TRBJ1-2
TGTGCCAGCAGTGAAGGGGGTCGAGGCTACACCTTC
CASSEGGRGYTF
>.|.|TRBV3-1|TRBJ2-1
TGTGCCAGCAGCCAAGAGCAGCGCTCCTGCAATGAGCAGTTCTTC
CASSQEQRSCNEQFF
>TRBD2|few|TRBV20-1|TRBJ2-4
TGCAGTGCTATCCCCTCGGGCGGGGGTAGCCAAAACATTCAGTACTTC
CSAIPSGGGSQNIQYF
>TRBD1|.|TRBV6-1|TRBJ2-1
TGTGCCAGCAGTCCATTGGGACAGGGACGAAATGAGCAGTTCTTC
CASSPLGQGRNEQFF
>TRBD1|.|TRBV20-1|TRBJ1-5
TGCAGTGCTAGAGTCCCCCACAGGGGACAGCCCCAGCATTTT
CSARVPHRGQPQHF
>.|few|TRBV20-1|TRBJ2-5
TGCAGTGTTTCTGATGCGGAGGCCTACCAAGAGACCCAGTACTTC
CSVSDAEAYQETQYF
>.|many|TRBV29-1|TRBJ2-1
TGCAGCGTTTCCCAGAGTAGTTACCAGTTCTTC
CSVSQSSYQFF
>.|few|TRBV4-3|TRBJ1-2
TGCGCCAGCAGCGCAACATGGGGGGATGGCTACACCTTC
CASSATWGDGYTF
>.|few|TRBV7-9|TRBJ2-6
TGTGCCAGCAGCCCAACCCCGGGCGTCTCTGGGGCCAACGTCCTGACTTTC
CASSPTPGVSGANVLTF
>.|many|TRBV18|TRBJ2-5
TGTGCCAGCTCACCAGGAACGGACCAAGAGACCCAGTACTTC
CASSPGTDQETQYF
>.|many|TRBV20-1|TRBJ2-5
TGCAGTGCTGCCCGGGCGGCACAAGAGACCCAGTACTTC
CSAARAAQETQYF
>.|.|TRBV28|TRBJ1-2
TGTGCCAGCAGTACCGGGGGGGGCGATGGCTACACCTTC
CASSTGGGDGYTF
>.|.|TRBV28|TRBJ2-7
TGTGCCGGCAGTTTAGACCACGGGCAGTACTTC
CAGSLDHGQYF
>.|.|TRBV24-1|TRBJ2-1
TGTGCCACCAGTGGTGCCGGGACACCCTACAATGAGCAGTTCTTC
CATSGAGTPYNEQFF
>TRBD1|.|TRBV11-1|TRBJ2-1
TGTGCCAGCAGCCCTAAACTGGACAGGGGATCCTACAATGAGCAGTTCTTC
CASSPKLDRGSYNEQFF
>TRBD2|many|TRBV29-1|TRBJ2-7
TGCAGCGTGACCGGACTAGCGGGTTCCTACGAGCAGTACTTC
CSVTGLAGSYEQYF
>.|few|TRBV20-1|TRBJ2-3
TGCAGTGCTGCCAATAGCGCGGATACGCAGTATTTT
CSAANSADTQYF
>.|few|TRBV18|TRBJ2-7
TGTGCCAGCTCACCACTGAGCAGGGACAACGAGCAGTACTTC
CASSPLSRDNEQYF
>TRBD1|.|TRBV4-1|TRBJ1-1
TGCGCCAGCAGCCCCAGAGCGACAGGGCGGGACACTGAAGCTTTCTTT
CASSPRATGRDTEAFF
>TRBD1|many|TRBV10-3|TRBJ2-7
TGTGCCATCAGTGATGGGACAGGGGGCCGATACGAGCAGTACTTC
CAISDGTGGRYEQYF
>TRBD2|.|TRBV29-1|TRBJ2-7
TGCAGCGTTGAAGGAAGGGTGCTAGCGGGAGTCTACGAGCAGTACTTC
CSVEGRVLAGVYEQYF
>.|few|TRBV4-1|TRBJ1-4
TGCGCCAGCAGCCAAGATCTCGACTTTAATGAAAAACTGTTTTTT
CASSQDLDFNEKLFF
>TRBD1|.|TRBV12-3/TRBV12-4|TRBJ1-1
TGTGCCAGCAGAGAGGGGGCAGGGGGCACTGAAGCTTTCTTT
CASREGAGGTEAFF
>TRBD2|few|TRBV10-3|TRBJ2-3
TGTGCCATCAGTGAGTCTCTAGCGGGGACAGATACGCAGTATTTT
CAISESLAGTDTQYF
>TRBD1|.|TRBV7-3|TRBJ2-2
TGTGCCAGCAGAACCACCGGGACAGGATCTCTAGGGGAGCTGTTTTTT
CASRTTGTGSLGELFF
>.|.|TRBV29-1|TRBJ1-1
TGCAGCGTTGTCGTGGGGGCAGGGAACACTGAAGCTTTCTTT
CSVVVGAGNTEAFF
>TRBD1|many|TRBV29-1|TRBJ2-3
TGCAGCGCTGACGGACAGGGGAGAACTACGCAGTATTTT
CSADGQGRTTQYF
>TRBD1|many|TRBV2|TRBJ2-1
TGTGCCAGCAGTGTGAATCGGCCGGGACAGGGGGAGTCTCGCAGCGGGGGTGCCTACAATGAGCAGTTCTTC
CASSVNRPGQGESRSGGAYNEQFF
>.|.|TRBV5-6|TRBJ2-7
TGTGCCAGCAGCGAAGGACAGAGAGGCTACGAGCAGTACTTC
CASSEGQRGYEQYF
>TRBD1|many|TRBV9|TRBJ2-7
TGTGCCAGCAGCATAGGGGGACAGGGCTCCTACGAGCAGTACTTC
CASSIGGQGSYEQYF
>TRBD1|.|TRBV29-1|TRBJ2-1
TGCAGCGTCGTACCCCTACAGGGGAAGGGTGAGCAGTTCTTC
CSVVPLQGKGEQFF